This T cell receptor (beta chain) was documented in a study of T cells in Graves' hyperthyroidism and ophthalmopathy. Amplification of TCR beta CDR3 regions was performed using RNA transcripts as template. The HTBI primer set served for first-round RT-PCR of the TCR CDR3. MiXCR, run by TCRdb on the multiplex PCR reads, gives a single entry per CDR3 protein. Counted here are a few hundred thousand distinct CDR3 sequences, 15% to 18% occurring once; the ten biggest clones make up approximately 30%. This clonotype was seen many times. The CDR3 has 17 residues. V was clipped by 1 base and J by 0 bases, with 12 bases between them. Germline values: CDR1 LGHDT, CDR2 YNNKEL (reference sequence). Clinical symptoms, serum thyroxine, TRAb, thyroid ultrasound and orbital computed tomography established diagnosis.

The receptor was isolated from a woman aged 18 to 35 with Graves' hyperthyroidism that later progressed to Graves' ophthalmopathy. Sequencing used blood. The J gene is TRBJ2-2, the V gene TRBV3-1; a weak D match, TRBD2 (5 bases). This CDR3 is CASSQGLRGTNTGELFF. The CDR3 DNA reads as TGTGCCAGCAGCCAAGGTCTACGGGGAACGAACACCGGGGAGCTGTTTTTT.